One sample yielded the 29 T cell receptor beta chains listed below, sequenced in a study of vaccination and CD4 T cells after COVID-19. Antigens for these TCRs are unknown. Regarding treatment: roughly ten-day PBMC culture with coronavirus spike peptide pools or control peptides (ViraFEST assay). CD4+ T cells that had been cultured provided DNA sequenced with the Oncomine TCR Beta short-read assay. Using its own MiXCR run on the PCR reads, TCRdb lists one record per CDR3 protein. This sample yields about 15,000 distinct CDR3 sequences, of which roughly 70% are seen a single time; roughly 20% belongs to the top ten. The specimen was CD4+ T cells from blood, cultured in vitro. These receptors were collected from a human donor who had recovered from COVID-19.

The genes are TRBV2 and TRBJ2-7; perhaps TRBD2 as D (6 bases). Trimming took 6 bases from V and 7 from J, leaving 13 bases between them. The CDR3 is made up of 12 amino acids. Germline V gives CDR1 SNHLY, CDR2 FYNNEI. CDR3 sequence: CASRGDAGEQYF. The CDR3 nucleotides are TGTGCCAGCAGAGGGGACGCGGGAGAGCAGTACTTC.

The CDR3: CASSIDRNTEAFF. Here the CDR3 DNA reads TGTGCCAGCAGCATCGACAGGAACACTGAAGCTTTCTTT. The rearrangement joins TRBV7-2 to TRBJ1-1; possibly TRBD1 for D (5 bases). CDR3 length equals 13 residues. V was cut by 5 bases and J by 1 base, with 8 bases left in between. Germline CDR1 reads SGHTA; CDR2 reads FQGNSA.

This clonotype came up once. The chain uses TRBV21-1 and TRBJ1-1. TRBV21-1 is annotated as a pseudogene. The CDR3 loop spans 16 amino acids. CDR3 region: CASSKVLTLGGTEAFF. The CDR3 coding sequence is TGTGCCAGCAGCAAAGTTTTAACCCTTGGCGGCACTGAAGCTTTCTTT.

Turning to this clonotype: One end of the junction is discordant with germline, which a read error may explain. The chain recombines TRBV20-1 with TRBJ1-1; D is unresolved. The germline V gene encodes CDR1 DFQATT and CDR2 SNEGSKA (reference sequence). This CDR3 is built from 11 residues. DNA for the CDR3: TGCAGTGCTAGAGATGAACCCCGCCTTAGGTTT. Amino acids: CSARDEPRLRF.

This CDR3 reads CSARVRQGLQETQYF. The CDR3 nucleotides read TGCAGTGCTAGAGTCCGACAGGGCCTCCAAGAGACCCAGTACTTC. This sequence joins TRBV20-1 and TRBJ2-5; the match to TRBD1 covers 7 bases. There are 15 residues in the CDR3. V gave up 1 base and J gave up 1 base; unmatched junction bases: 6. CDR1 DFQATT and CDR2 SNEGSKA come from the germline V gene (reference sequence).

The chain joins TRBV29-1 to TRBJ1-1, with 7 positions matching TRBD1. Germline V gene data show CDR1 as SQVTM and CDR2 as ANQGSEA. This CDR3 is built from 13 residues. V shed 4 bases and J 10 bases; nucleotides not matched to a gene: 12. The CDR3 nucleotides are TGCAGCGTTGCCTCTAGAGACAGGGCGAGAGCTTTCTTT. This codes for CSVASRDRARAFF. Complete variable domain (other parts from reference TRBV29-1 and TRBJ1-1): SAVISQKPSRDICQRGTSLTIQCQVDSQVTMMFWYRQQPGQSLTLIATANQGSEATYESGFVIDKFPISRPNLTFSTLTVSNMSPEDSSIYLCSVASRDRARAFFGQGTRLTVV.

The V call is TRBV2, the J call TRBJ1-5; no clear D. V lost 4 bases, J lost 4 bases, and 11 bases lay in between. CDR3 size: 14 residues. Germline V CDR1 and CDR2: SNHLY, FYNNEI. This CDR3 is CASSGYSLNQPQHF. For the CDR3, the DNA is TGTGCCAGCAGTGGTTACAGCCTAAATCAGCCCCAGCATTTT.

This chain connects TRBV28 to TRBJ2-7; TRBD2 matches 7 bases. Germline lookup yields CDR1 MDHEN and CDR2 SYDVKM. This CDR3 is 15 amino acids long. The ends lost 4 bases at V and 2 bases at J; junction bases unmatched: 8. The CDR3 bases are TGTGCCAGCAGTTCGGGTACGGGACTACCCTACGAGCAGTACTTC. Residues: CASSSGTGLPYEQYF.

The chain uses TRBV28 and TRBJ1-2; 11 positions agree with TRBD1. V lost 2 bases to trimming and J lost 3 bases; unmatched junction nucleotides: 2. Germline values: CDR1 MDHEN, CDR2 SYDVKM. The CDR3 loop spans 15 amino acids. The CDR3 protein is CASSLRTGGHYGYTF. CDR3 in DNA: TGTGCCAGCAGTTTAAGGACAGGGGGCCACTATGGCTACACCTTC.

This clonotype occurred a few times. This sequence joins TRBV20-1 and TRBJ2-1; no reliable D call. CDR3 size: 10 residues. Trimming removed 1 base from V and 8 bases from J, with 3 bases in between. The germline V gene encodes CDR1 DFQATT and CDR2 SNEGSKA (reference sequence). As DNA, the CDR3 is TGCAGTGCTAGAGGGTATGAGCAGTTCTTC. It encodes CSARGYEQFF.

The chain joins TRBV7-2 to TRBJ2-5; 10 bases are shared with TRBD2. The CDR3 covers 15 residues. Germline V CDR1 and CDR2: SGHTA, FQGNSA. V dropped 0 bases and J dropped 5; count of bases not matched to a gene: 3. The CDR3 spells CASSLAGGLAETQYF. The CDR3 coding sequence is TGTGCCAGCAGCTTAGCAGGGGGACTAGCGGAGACCCAGTACTTC.

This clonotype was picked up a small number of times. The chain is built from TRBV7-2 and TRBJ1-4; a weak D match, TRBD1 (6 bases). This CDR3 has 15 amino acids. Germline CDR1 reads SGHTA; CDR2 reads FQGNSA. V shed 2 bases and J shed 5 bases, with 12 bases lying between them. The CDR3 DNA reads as TGTGCCAGCAGCTTACAGACAGGTTTCAATGAAAAACTGTTTTTT. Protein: CASSLQTGFNEKLFF.

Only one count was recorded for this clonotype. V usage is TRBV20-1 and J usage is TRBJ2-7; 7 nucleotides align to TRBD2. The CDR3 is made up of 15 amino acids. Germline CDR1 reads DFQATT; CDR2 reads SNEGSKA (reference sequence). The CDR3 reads CSVGGVSERPYEQYF. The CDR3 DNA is TGCAGCGTGGGGGGGGTCTCGGAGAGACCCTACGAGCAGTACTTC.

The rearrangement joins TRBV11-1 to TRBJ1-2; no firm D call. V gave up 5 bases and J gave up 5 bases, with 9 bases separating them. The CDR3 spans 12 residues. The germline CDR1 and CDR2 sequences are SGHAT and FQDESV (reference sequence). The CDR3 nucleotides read TGTGCCAGCAGCCGGGCGCCATATGGCTACACCTTC. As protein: CASSRAPYGYTF.

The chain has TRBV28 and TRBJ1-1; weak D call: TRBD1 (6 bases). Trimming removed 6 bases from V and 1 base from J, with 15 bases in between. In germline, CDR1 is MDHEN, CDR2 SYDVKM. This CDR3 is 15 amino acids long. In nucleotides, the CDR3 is TGTGCCAGCAGCTCGGGGGCGATTGGGAACACTGAAGCTTTCTTT. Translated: CASSSGAIGNTEAFF.

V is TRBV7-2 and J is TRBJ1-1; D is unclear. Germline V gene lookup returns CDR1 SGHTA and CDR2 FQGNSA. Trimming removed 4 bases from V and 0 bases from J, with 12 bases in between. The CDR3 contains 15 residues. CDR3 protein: CASSSRPGMNTEAFF. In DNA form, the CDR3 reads TGTGCCAGCAGCTCCCGGCCGGGCATGAACACTGAAGCTTTCTTT.

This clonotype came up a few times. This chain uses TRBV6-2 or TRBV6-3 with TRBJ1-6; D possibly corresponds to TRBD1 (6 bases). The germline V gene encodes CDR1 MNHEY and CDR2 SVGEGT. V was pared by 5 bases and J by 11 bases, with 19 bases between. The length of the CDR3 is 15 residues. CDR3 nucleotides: TGTGCCAGCAGTATTGTTGCCGGGACACTGGCACCCCTCCACTTT. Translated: CASSIVAGTLAPLHF.

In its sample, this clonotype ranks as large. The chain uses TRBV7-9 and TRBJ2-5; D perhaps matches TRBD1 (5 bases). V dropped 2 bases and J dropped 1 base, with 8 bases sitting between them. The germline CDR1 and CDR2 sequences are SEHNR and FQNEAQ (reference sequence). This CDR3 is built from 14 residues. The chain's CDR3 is CASSLKGAQETQYF. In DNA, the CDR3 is TGTGCCAGCAGCTTAAAAGGGGCCCAAGAGACCCAGTACTTC.

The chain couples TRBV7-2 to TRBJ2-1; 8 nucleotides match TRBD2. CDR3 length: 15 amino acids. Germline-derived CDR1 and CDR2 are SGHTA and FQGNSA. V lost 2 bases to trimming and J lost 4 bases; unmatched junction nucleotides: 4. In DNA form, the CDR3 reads TGTGCCAGCAGCTTAACTAGCGGAACTTACAATGAGCAGTTCTTC. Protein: CASSLTSGTYNEQFF. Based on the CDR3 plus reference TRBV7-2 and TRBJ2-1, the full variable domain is GAGVSQSPSNKVTEKGKDVELRCDPISGHTALYWYRQSLGQGLEFLIYFQGNSAPDKSGLPSDRFSAERTGGSVSTLTIQRTQQEDSAVYLCASSLTSGTYNEQFFGPGTRLTVL.

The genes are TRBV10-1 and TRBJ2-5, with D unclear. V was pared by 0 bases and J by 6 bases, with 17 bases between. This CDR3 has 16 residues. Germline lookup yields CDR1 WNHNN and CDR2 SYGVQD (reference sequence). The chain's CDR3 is CASSESLSNSKKTQYF. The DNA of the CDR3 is TGCGCCAGCAGTGAGTCTCTAAGCAATTCTAAGAAGACCCAGTACTTC.

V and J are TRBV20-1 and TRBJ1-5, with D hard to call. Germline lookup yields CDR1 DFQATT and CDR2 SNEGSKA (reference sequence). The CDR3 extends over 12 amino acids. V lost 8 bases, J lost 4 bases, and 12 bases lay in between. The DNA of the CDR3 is TGCAGTCCAGCGAGGCCAAATCAGCCCCAGCATTTT. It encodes CSPARPNQPQHF.

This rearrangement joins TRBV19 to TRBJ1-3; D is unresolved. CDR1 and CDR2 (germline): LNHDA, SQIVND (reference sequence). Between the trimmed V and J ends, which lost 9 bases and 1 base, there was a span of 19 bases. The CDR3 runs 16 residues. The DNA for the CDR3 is TGTGCCAGCGGTAGTCCCGGAACAGTTTCTGGAAACACCATATATTTT. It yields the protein CASGSPGTVSGNTIYF.

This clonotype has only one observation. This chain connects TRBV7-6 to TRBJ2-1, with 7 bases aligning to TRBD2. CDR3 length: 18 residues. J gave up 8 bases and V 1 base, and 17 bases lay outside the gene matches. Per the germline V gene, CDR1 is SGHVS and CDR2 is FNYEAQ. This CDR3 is CASSLGVLREGPGDEQFF. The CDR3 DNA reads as TGTGCCAGCAGCTTAGGAGTGTTGAGGGAGGGCCCGGGGGATGAGCAGTTCTTC.

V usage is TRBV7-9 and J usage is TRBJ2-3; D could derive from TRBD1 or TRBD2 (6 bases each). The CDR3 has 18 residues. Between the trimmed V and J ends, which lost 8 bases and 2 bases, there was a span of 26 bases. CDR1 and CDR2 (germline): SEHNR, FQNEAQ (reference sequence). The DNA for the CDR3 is TGTGCCAGCGTCCTTCCCACCCTCGGGGGCAAGGTCACAGATACGCAGTATTTT. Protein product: CASVLPTLGGKVTDTQYF. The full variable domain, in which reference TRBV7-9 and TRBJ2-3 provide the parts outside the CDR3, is DTGVSQNPRHKITKRGQNVTFRCDPISEHNRLYWYRQTLGQGPEFLTYFQNEAQLEKSRLLSDRFSAERPKGSFSTLEIQRTEQGDSAMYLCASVLPTLGGKVTDTQYFGPGTRLTVL.

CDR3 coding DNA: TGTGCCAGCAGTTACCAGGGCCCGGGTACGCAGTATTTT. Translating it yields CASSYQGPGTQYF. This chain joins TRBV6-5 and TRBJ2-3; TRBD1 might be the D (5 bases). Germline CDR1 is MNHEY and CDR2 is SVGAGI. This CDR3 has 13 residues. Trimming took off 2 bases at V and 8 bases at J, with 11 bases between the two ends.

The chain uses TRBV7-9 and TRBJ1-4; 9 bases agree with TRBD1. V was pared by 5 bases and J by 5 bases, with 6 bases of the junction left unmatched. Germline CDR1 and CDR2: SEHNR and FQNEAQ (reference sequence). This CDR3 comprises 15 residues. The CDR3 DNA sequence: TGTGCCAGCAGCCCCAGGACAGGGGCGAATGAAAAACTGTTTTTT. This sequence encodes CASSPRTGANEKLFF.

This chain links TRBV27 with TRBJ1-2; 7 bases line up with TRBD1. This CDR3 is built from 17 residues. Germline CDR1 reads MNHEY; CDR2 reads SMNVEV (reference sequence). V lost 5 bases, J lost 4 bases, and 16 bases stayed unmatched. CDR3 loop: CASSPYGQERGVYGYTF. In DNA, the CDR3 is TGTGCCAGCAGTCCTTACGGACAGGAAAGGGGAGTCTATGGCTACACCTTC.

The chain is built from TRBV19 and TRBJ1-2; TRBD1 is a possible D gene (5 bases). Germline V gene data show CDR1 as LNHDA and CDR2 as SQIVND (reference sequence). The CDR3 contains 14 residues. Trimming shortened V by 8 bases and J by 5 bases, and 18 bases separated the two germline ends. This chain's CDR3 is CASFKRDPPYGYTF. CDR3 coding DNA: TGTGCCAGTTTTAAGAGGGACCCACCATATGGCTACACCTTC.

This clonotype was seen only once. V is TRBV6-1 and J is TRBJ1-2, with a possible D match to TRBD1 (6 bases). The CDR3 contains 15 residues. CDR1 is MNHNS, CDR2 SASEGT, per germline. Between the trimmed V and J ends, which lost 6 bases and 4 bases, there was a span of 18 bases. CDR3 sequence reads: CASSPGGAGLYGYTF. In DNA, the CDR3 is TGTGCCAGCAGCCCTGGGGGGGCAGGGCTCTATGGCTACACCTTC.